A single sample gave rise to the 19 T cell receptor beta chains below, sequenced in a study of T cells in Graves' hyperthyroidism and ophthalmopathy. Regions amplified from RNA transcripts were the TCR beta CDR3 regions. The HTBI primer set served for first-round RT-PCR of the TCR CDR3. One entry per CDR3 protein, called by TCRdb with MiXCR from the multiplex PCR reads. The sample carries about 560,000 distinct CDR3 sequences, more than 15% recorded once. Sequenced: blood. These receptors originate from a woman aged 25 to 39 with Graves' hyperthyroidism.

This clonotype has ten or more counts. This sequence joins TRBV4-1 and TRBJ2-4; no reliable D call. CDR3 length equals 17 residues. V was pared by 4 bases and J by 8 bases, with 24 bases between. CDR1 is MGHRA and CDR2 is YSYEKL in the germline V gene. This CDR3 reads CASSPYIAAEFMDIQYF. The DNA for the CDR3 is TGCGCCAGCAGCCCCTACATCGCGGCAGAGTTCATGGACATTCAGTACTTC.

The genes are TRBV9 and TRBJ1-2; 7 nucleotides line up with TRBD1. The CDR3 has 14 residues. Trimming removed 4 bases from V and 4 bases from J; junction bases left unmatched: 7. Germline V CDR1 and CDR2: SGDLS, YYNGEE. CDR3 protein: CASSPGGGGYGYTF. CDR3 coding DNA: TGTGCCAGCAGCCCAGGGGGGGGGGGCTATGGCTACACCTTC.

The table lists this clonotype with many counts. The chain carries TRBV20-1 and TRBJ1-2; maybe TRBD1 (5 bases). This CDR3 has 18 amino acids. V shed 3 bases and J shed 4 bases, with 27 bases lying between them. The germline V gene encodes CDR1 DFQATT and CDR2 SNEGSKA (reference sequence). The CDR3 DNA reads as TGCAGTGCTAGTCCCCCCTACCGGGGTGCAGGGATTCCCTATGGCTACACCTTC. This translates into CSASPPYRGAGIPYGYTF.

This clonotype has at least ten counts. The chain carries TRBV6-1 and TRBJ2-3, with unresolved D. Germline V CDR1 and CDR2: MNHNS, SASEGT. The CDR3 is 12 amino acids. The V end was cut by 6 bases, the J end by 6 bases, with 10 bases between. CDR3 nucleotides: TGTGCCAGCAGAAGCAGCGTTGATACGCAGTATTTT. Its translation: CASRSSVDTQYF.

This clonotype was picked up many times. The rearrangement joins TRBV7-9 to TRBJ2-7; 7 bases are shared with TRBD2. The CDR3 spans 17 residues. The germline V gene encodes CDR1 SEHNR and CDR2 FQNEAQ (reference sequence). V shed 3 bases, J shed 1 base, and the junction held 12 bases outside the gene matches. The CDR3 DNA reads TGTGCCAGCAGCTTGATACACGGCGGGGGACCGTCCTACGAGCAGTACTTC. This encodes CASSLIHGGGPSYEQYF.

The chain has TRBV20-1 and TRBJ2-7; D remains ambiguous. Germline V lookup: CDR1 DFQATT, CDR2 SNEGSKA (reference sequence). The CDR3 loop spans 13 amino acids. The ends were cut back, 1 base at V and 7 bases at J, with 14 bases in the middle. CDR3 in amino acids: CSARVFSLTEQYF. DNA of the CDR3: TGCAGTGCTAGAGTTTTTTCCTTGACAGAGCAGTACTTC.

This clonotype was detected ten times or more. The V and J genes are TRBV11-2 and TRBJ2-5; 16 positions match TRBD2. The CDR3 is 16 amino acids. V lost 5 bases to trimming and J lost 5 bases; unmatched junction nucleotides: 5. The germline CDR1 and CDR2 sequences are SGHAT and FQNNGV. Here the CDR3 reads CASSPGTSGREETQYF. The CDR3 bases are TGTGCCAGCAGCCCCGGGACTAGCGGGAGGGAGGAGACCCAGTACTTC. Supplemented by reference TRBV11-2 and TRBJ2-5, the full variable domain reads EAGVAQSPRYKIIEKRQSVAFWCNPISGHATLYWYQQILGQGPKLLIQFQNNGVVDDSQLPKDRFSAERLKGVDSTLKIQPAKLEDSAVYLCASSPGTSGREETQYFGPGTRLLVL.

In its sample, this clonotype was seen many times. The chain recombines TRBV20-1 with TRBJ2-7; 10 bases agree with TRBD2. The germline gives CDR1 DFQATT, CDR2 SNEGSKA (reference sequence). The CDR3 has 15 residues. The junction had 9 bases not matched to a gene; V was cut back by 4 bases and J by 3 bases. The CDR3 reads CSATGSGRFVYEQYF. The CDR3 DNA reads as TGCAGTGCTACGGGTAGCGGGAGGTTTGTCTACGAGCAGTACTTC.

Ten or more counts support this clonotype. The genes are TRBV12-3 or TRBV12-4 and TRBJ2-7; D unresolved. The germline V and J ends were trimmed by 3 bases and 2 bases, with 20 bases remaining between them. CDR3 length equals 17 residues. CDR3 amino acids: CASSFFPSTHPAYEQYF. Here the CDR3 DNA reads TGTGCCAGCAGTTTTTTCCCCTCGACTCACCCAGCCTACGAGCAGTACTTC.

This clonotype occurred many times. The V gene is TRBV5-1, the J gene TRBJ2-7; 7 nucleotides align to TRBD2. The germline V gene has CDR1 SGHRS and CDR2 YFSETQ. The length of the CDR3 is 16 residues. Trimming cost V 0 bases and J 2 bases; bases outside gene matches: 8. The CDR3 region has the DNA TGCGCCAGCAGCTTGGCCGGTAGGGGACTACCCTACGAGCAGTACTTC. This sequence encodes CASSLAGRGLPYEQYF.

This clonotype came up many times. The V call is TRBV28, the J call TRBJ2-5; 7 bases align to TRBD2. CDR1 and CDR2 (germline): MDHEN, SYDVKM. CDR3 length equals 15 residues. V trimming: 5 bases; J trimming: 5 bases; junction bases outside the gene matches: 11. The CDR3 loop reads CASSPTSDGRETQYF. Written as DNA, the CDR3 is TGTGCCAGCAGTCCCACCTCGGACGGGAGGGAGACCCAGTACTTC.

The V gene is TRBV20-1, the J gene TRBJ1-4; TRBD1 is a possible D gene (6 bases). Looked up from germline, CDR1 is DFQATT and CDR2 is SNEGSKA (reference sequence). The length of the CDR3 is 13 residues. The V and J ends lost 6 bases and 4 bases respectively, with 12 bases between them. CDR3 loop: CSARGALNEKLFF. The CDR3 region has the DNA TGCAGTGCACGGGGGGCCCTTAATGAAAAACTGTTTTTT.

This clonotype appeared many times. This chain connects TRBV9 to TRBJ2-1; D is ambiguous. The CDR3 is 12 residues long. Germline V gene lookup returns CDR1 SGDLS and CDR2 YYNGEE. The germline V and J ends were trimmed by 2 bases and 5 bases, with 5 bases remaining between them. The CDR3: CASSVLNNEQFF. The CDR3 DNA is TGTGCCAGCAGCGTCCTCAACAATGAGCAGTTCTTC.

This clonotype came up many times. The chain employs TRBV12-3 or TRBV12-4 and TRBJ2-2; a weak D match, TRBD2 (6 bases). With 5 bases removed from V and 4 bases from J, the gap between germline ends came to 17 bases. This CDR3 has 16 residues. CDR3 sequence: CASSALAASVTGELFF. The CDR3 nucleotides read TGTGCCAGCAGTGCCCTGGCGGCTAGCGTCACCGGGGAGCTGTTTTTT.

This clonotype has only a few counts. The rearrangement uses TRBV4-1 and TRBJ2-7, with 8 positions matching TRBD2. J lost 0 bases, V lost 0 bases, and 4 bases had no gene match. CDR3 length: 16 amino acids. Germline V CDR1 and CDR2: MGHRA, YSYEKL. CDR3 residues: CASSQEYSGNSYEQYF. CDR3 in DNA: TGCGCCAGCAGCCAAGAGTATAGCGGGAACTCCTACGAGCAGTACTTC.

This clonotype was seen ten or more times. V gene TRBV24-1 combines with J gene TRBJ2-2; the match to TRBD1 covers 7 bases. The CDR3 is 15 amino acids. After removal of 5 bases from V and 3 bases from J, the junction contained 5 bases not matched to a gene. The germline V gene encodes CDR1 KGHDR and CDR2 SFDVKD. The CDR3 coding sequence is TGTGCCACCAGTGCAAGGGGGCAGGACACCGGGGAGCTGTTTTTT. Amino acid sequence: CATSARGQDTGELFF.

This clonotype was observed many times. The chain employs TRBV2 and TRBJ1-1; D might be TRBD1 (5 bases). Germline CDR1 and CDR2: SNHLY and FYNNEI. Trimming left V 10 bases short and J 4 bases short, with 13 bases between. CDR3 size: 12 residues. This CDR3 reads CAIHGGGTEAFF. CDR3 in DNA: TGTGCCATCCACGGGGGAGGCACTGAAGCTTTCTTT.

This clonotype was picked up a small number of times. V gene TRBV19 combines with J gene TRBJ2-7; 7 nucleotides match TRBD1. The CDR3 covers 15 residues. Trimming cost V 3 bases and J 1 base; bases outside gene matches: 6. Per germline, CDR1 LNHDA and CDR2 SQIVND (reference sequence). The CDR3 DNA reads as TGTGCCAGTAGTATCACGGGACAGTTTTCCTACGAGCAGTACTTC. As protein: CASSITGQFSYEQYF.

This clonotype has at least ten counts. The chain carries TRBV6-5 and TRBJ1-5, with D tentatively TRBD1 (6 bases). CDR1 is MNHEY and CDR2 is SVGAGI in the germline V gene. The CDR3 sequence is 14 residues long. V was clipped by 2 bases and J by 6 bases, with 11 bases between them. The CDR3 loop is CASSYRGAFQPQHF. In nucleotides, the CDR3 is TGTGCCAGCAGTTACCGGGGGGCTTTTCAGCCCCAGCATTTT.